This TCR beta chain was retrieved from a study of T cells in localized non-small cell lung cancer (dated by TCRdb to the early 2020s). Concerning the study at large: Comparing tumors with uninvolved tumor-adjacent lungs, the study looked at the T cell repertoires of hundreds of patients with early-stage NSCLC. All 240 or so NSCLC patients in the cohort were treatment-naive and had localized lung tumors that were resected. A mean age of about 66 years was recorded for the NSCLC patients, of whom 120 to 150 were male and over 100 were female. Points the paper makes about the study in general: Higher T cell density in blood was associated with longer overall survival, whereas higher clonality in adjacent lung was associated with shorter survival. Of the top 100 tumor clones, a median of roughly 60 were detected in paired uninvolved adjacent lung; over 25 were also among that lung's top 100. Because multi-region tumor sequencing was not performed, intratumor heterogeneity could not be ruled out. Because of the exploratory design, TCR variables were selected using unadjusted p-values without false-discovery rate correction. Uninvolved tumor-adjacent lung showed the highest T cell clonality, higher than tumor, which suggests more focused antigenic responses in the uninvolved tumor-adjacent lung.

Uninvolved adjacent lung was taken at least 2 cm from the tumor margin and confirmed free of atypia by two independent pathologists. At diagnosis, peripheral blood, uninvolved tumor-adjacent lung and tumor were collected and were preserved as a mix of fresh-frozen and FFPE material. Points on this clone: This receptor's antigen is unknown. There are no base qualities to consult, and no much larger clone falls within one base.

The germline V gene encodes CDR1 ENHRY and CDR2 SYGVKD. The V and J ends are trimmed by 0 bases and 1 base, leaving 9 bases between them. There are 15 amino acids in the CDR3, from cysteine to phenylalanine inclusive. Only the CDR3 DNA is retained, 45 bases long and in frame from the first base. TCR beta CDR3 regions were sequenced from DNA using the immunoSEQ Assay. On the authors' methods: To compute T cell density, TCR beta template counts were normalized to usable DNA, which was estimated by amplifying housekeeping genes. Using the preseqR package, richness was estimated by extrapolating to 120,000 templates for tissue samples and 400,000 templates for PBMC samples. Clonality was defined as one minus Pielou's evenness. Tissue-enriched TCRs were identified by differential abundance testing using productive amino-acid clonotypes, minimum total count 5 and alpha 0.1. The Jaccard Index and the Morisita Overlap Index were used to measure repertoire overlap between compartments. GLIPH clustered TCR beta CDR3s with public tetramer-defined viral CDR3s; viral motifs required at least three viral sequences plus V-gene enrichment. Not all clones reach the TCRdb copy of this immuneACCESS table, which keeps in-frame sequences only. Checked studies attribute under half of the gap to unresolved V genes and leave the rest unexplained. V and J calls plus clone size are reproduced from that table; the DNA served to infer D and trimming. The sample table lists 1,500 to 2,000 clones, 30% to 35% of them with a count of one. The top ten clones comprise roughly an eighth of the sample.

The sequence is built from TRBV10-3 and TRBJ2-5; 5 matching bases give a weak D call of TRBD1. The sequencing used normal lung tissue next to the tumor, collected before any cancer treatment. The clonotype was recovered from a male donor aged 60 or over with stage III squamous cell lung carcinoma. The CDR3 protein sequence reads: CAISESTATQETQYF. Read as DNA, the sequence is TGTGCCATCAGTGAGTCGACAGCGACCCAAGAGACCCAGTACTTC.